This entry features one T cell receptor beta chain sequence. Its target is unknown. The data are from a study of cytomegalovirus exposure and HLA in healthy donors. Study observations and caveats: Sequencing probably produced one cluster of sequence variants that were highly shared. Cytomegalovirus-associated status was assigned to about 150 TCR beta chains. In a later analysis, a genetic analysis reported fewer productive-TCR N-insertions in an Asian-associated ancestry cluster than the cohort average.

The CDR3 loop spans 14 amino acids. Germline lookup yields CDR1 SGHRS and CDR2 YFSETQ. The ends lost 2 bases at V and 5 bases at J; junction bases unmatched: 6. Amplification used 60 Vbeta primers and 13 Jbeta primers. Per the original methods: As a later analysis found, there were approximately 80 million unique TCR beta chains, of which roughly 11 million were shared. Assay: immunoSEQ multiplex PCR; the TCRdb copy retains only in-frame clones and omits some. V and J calls plus clone size are reproduced from that table; the DNA served to infer D and trimming. The table lists some 140,000 clones, 60% to 85% of them singletons.

Sequenced material: PBMCs. The V gene is TRBV5-1, the J gene TRBJ1-1; 7 bases map to TRBD1. The receptor's source is a woman in her 40s in good health and CMV-seronegative. CDR3 in DNA: TGCGCCAGCAGCTTACAGGGGCTGGCGACTGAAGCTTTCTTT. Translation gives CASSLQGLATEAFF.